The clone carrying this T cell receptor (beta chain) was found once. What it binds is unknown. These data belong to a study of T cell responses to AZD1222 COVID-19 vaccine. The overall study: Samples with a second dose at about 4 or about 12 weeks were pooled together.

Some clones are missing from TCRdb's copy, which holds only in-frame ones; the method was immunoSEQ multiplex PCR. The sample includes about 150,000 clones, approximately 90% of them seen just once. Overall study results and limits: Targets within unmutated variant regions were reportedly found for nearly half of spike-specific TCRs. The donors showed a predominance of white British ancestry and of females, with possible underestimation of clonal diversity.

The CDR3 extends over 16 amino acids. Germline CDR1 reads SEHNR; CDR2 reads FQNEAQ (reference sequence). Deletions cut 0 bases from V and 0 bases from J, with 9 bases between. V gene TRBV7-9 combines with J gene TRBJ1-5, with D perhaps TRBD1 (5 bases). This receptor was identified in an adult in good health. The starting material was peripheral blood, obtained on day 0 of AZD1222 vaccination. The CDR3: CASSLADSYSNQPQHF. CDR3 nucleotides: TGTGCCAGCAGCTTAGCAGACAGCTATAGCAATCAGCCCCAGCATTTT.